The 32 T cell receptor beta chains in this list originate from one sample, sequenced in a study of cytomegalovirus exposure and HLA in healthy donors. Amplification used 60 Vbeta primers and 13 Jbeta primers. Assay used: immunoSEQ multiplex PCR; TCRdb lists only in-frame clones, some missing. The sample shows about 160,000 clones, about three quarters of them seen only once. Sequencing input: PBMCs. These receptors all stem from a woman aged 35 to 49 in good health and CMV-seronegative.

This sequence joins TRBV5-1 and TRBJ1-4; D remains ambiguous. The germline gives CDR1 SGHRS, CDR2 YFSETQ. The V end was cut by 4 bases, the J end by 1 base, with 11 bases between. The CDR3 covers 15 residues. The CDR3 region is CASSDTEGTNEKLFF. In DNA, the CDR3 is TGCGCCAGCAGCGACACGGAGGGAACTAATGAAAAACTGTTTTTT.

This chain links TRBV7-8 with TRBJ2-7; the match to TRBD1 covers 8 bases. The germline V gene encodes CDR1 SGHVS and CDR2 FQNEAQ. The CDR3 totals 13 residues. With 5 bases clipped from V and 4 bases from J, the junction kept 4 bases outside the gene matches. The CDR3 region is CASSEQGGYEQYF. For the CDR3, the DNA is TGTGCCAGCAGCGAACAGGGGGGATACGAGCAGTACTTC.

The chain combines TRBV5-4 with TRBJ1-2; no definite D call. The V end lost 6 bases, the J end lost 7 bases, and 31 bases lay between the germline ends. Germline V gene data show CDR1 as SGHNT and CDR2 as YYREEE (reference sequence). The CDR3 contains 18 residues. Here the CDR3 DNA reads TGTGCCAGCACCATGGGTTTCGGGTTCGTATCCCTAACGGGTGGCTACACCTTC. Translated, it gives CASTMGFGFVSLTGGYTF.

This chain connects TRBV28 to TRBJ1-2, with TRBD1 identical over 9 bases. Per the germline V gene, CDR1 is MDHEN and CDR2 is SYDVKM. CDR3 length: 14 amino acids. The V segment lost 6 bases and the J segment 3 bases; nucleotides outside the gene matches: 5. The CDR3 is CASRRTGVDYGYTF. The DNA for the CDR3 is TGTGCCAGCAGGAGGACAGGGGTCGACTATGGCTACACCTTC.

J is TRBJ2-5 and V is TRBV7-7, with 10 bases that match TRBD2. The CDR3 is 16 amino acids. Germline-derived CDR1 and CDR2 are SSHAT and FNYEAQ (reference sequence). Trimming at V came to 5 bases and at J to 1 base, leaving 7 bases not matched to a gene. The CDR3 bases are TGTGCCAGCAGCATCGGACTAGCGGAGAGCCAAGAGACCCAGTACTTC. Translating it yields CASSIGLAESQETQYF.

V is TRBV6-1 and J is TRBJ1-1, with no clear D. The germline V and J ends were trimmed by 1 base and 1 base, with 7 bases remaining between them. The CDR3 length is 14 residues. Germline-derived CDR1 and CDR2 are MNHNS and SASEGT. This chain's CDR3 is CASSEDVENTEAFF. CDR3 in DNA: TGTGCCAGCAGTGAAGATGTAGAGAACACTGAAGCTTTCTTT.

The chain joins TRBV5-1 to TRBJ1-2, with a possible D match to TRBD1 (5 bases). CDR3 size: 14 residues. Trimming cost V 0 bases and J 5 bases, with 11 bases left between them. The germline V gene has CDR1 SGHRS and CDR2 YFSETQ. CDR3 DNA sequence: TGCGCCAGCAGCTTGGAGGGGCGAGCTTATGGCTACACCTTC. Translating it yields CASSLEGRAYGYTF. Drawing the rest from reference TRBV5-1 and TRBJ1-2, the complete variable domain is KAGVTQTPRYLIKTRGQQVTLSCSPISGHRSVSWYQQTPGQGLQFLFEYFSETQRNKGNFPGRFSGRQFSNSRSEMNVSTLELGDSALYLCASSLEGRAYGYTFGSGTRLTVV.

This clone was seen once. The chain carries TRBV7-8 and TRBJ1-2; 9 bases align to TRBD1. The length of the CDR3 is 15 residues. After removal of 4 bases from V and 4 bases from J, the junction contained 7 bases not matched to a gene. Germline V gene data show CDR1 as SGHVS and CDR2 as FQNEAQ. The DNA for the CDR3 is TGTGCCAGCAGCTCACAGGGGGCCGGACCCTATGGCTACACCTTC. It codes for CASSSQGAGPYGYTF.

In this sample, this clone turned up once. The rearrangement joins TRBV19 to TRBJ1-3; no clear D gene. Germline V gives CDR1 LNHDA, CDR2 SQIVND (reference sequence). The V and J ends lost 3 bases and 0 bases respectively, with 6 bases between them. The CDR3 has 14 residues. The CDR3 spells CASSIQISGNTIYF. In DNA form, the CDR3 reads TGTGCCAGTAGTATCCAGATCTCTGGAAACACCATATATTTT. The full variable domain, rest sourced from reference TRBV19 and TRBJ1-3, is DGGITQSPKYLFRKEGQNVTLSCEQNLNHDAMYWYRQDPGQGLRLIYYSQIVNDFQKGDIAEGYSVSREKKESFPLTVTSAQKNPTAFYLCASSIQISGNTIYFGEGSWLTVV.

CDR3 in DNA: TGTGCCAGCAGTTTACGGACTAGCGGGGGGGCCTTCCAAGAGACCCAGTACTTC. Amino acids: CASSLRTSGGAFQETQYF. The chain carries TRBV27 and TRBJ2-5, with 15 bases aligning to TRBD2. CDR1 MNHEY and CDR2 SMNVEV come from the germline V gene (reference sequence). V gave up 2 bases and J gave up 1 base; unmatched junction bases: 5. CDR3 length equals 18 residues.

The V and J genes are TRBV5-1 and TRBJ1-1; possibly TRBD1 for D (5 bases). The germline V and J ends were trimmed by 4 bases and 0 bases, with 16 bases remaining between them. This CDR3 region has 16 residues. CDR1 and CDR2 from the germline V gene are SGHRS and YFSETQ. The CDR3 DNA reads TGCGCCAGCAGCGGGGATCCAGGGATTGTGAACACTGAAGCTTTCTTT. Its translation is CASSGDPGIVNTEAFF.

This chain uses TRBV13 with TRBJ1-4; D gene ambiguous. The V gene's germline CDR1 is PRHDT and CDR2 FYEKMQ (reference sequence). This CDR3 spans 14 amino acids. V was clipped by 3 bases and J by 3 bases, with 8 bases between them. The DNA of the CDR3 is TGTGCCAGCAGCTTTAGAGCCTCTAATGAAAAACTGTTTTTT. Protein sequence: CASSFRASNEKLFF.

A single count supports this clone. The chain couples TRBV6-1 to TRBJ1-2; 10 bases are shared with TRBD1. The CDR3 spans 14 residues. Germline V gives CDR1 MNHNS, CDR2 SASEGT. V lost 7 bases and J lost 4; bases outside the gene matches: 6. CDR3 amino acids: CASTDRGRFYGYTF. CDR3 sequence (DNA): TGTGCCAGCACAGACAGGGGGCGCTTCTATGGCTACACCTTC.

V is TRBV6-5 and J is TRBJ2-7; TRBD1 agrees at 9 bases. The trim removed 4 bases at V and 5 bases at J, leaving 12 bases unmatched. This CDR3 is 16 amino acids long. Germline-derived CDR1 and CDR2 are MNHEY and SVGAGI. DNA for the CDR3: TGTGCCAGCAGTTCCCCACCGGGACAGGGTATCAACGAGCAGTACTTC. Its protein is CASSSPPGQGINEQYF.

This clone occurred a few times. This chain connects TRBV6-6 to TRBJ2-1; 10 bases are a match to TRBD1. CDR1 is MNHNY, CDR2 SVGAGI, per germline (reference sequence). The CDR3 is 16 residues long. Unmatched junction bases numbered 3, after V lost 4 bases and J lost 0 bases. The CDR3 reads CASSSWDRGSYNEQFF. CDR3 DNA: TGTGCCAGCAGTTCCTGGGACAGGGGCTCCTACAATGAGCAGTTCTTC.

This clone was counted only a few times. V gene TRBV4-1 combines with J gene TRBJ1-2; no clear D gene. V shed 1 base and J shed 2 bases, with 17 bases lying between them. The germline CDR1 and CDR2 sequences are MGHRA and YSYEKL. The CDR3 contains 17 residues. CDR3 region: CASSQGTYGVINYGYTF. Written as DNA, the CDR3 is TGCGCCAGCAGCCAAGGGACTTACGGGGTTATAAACTATGGCTACACCTTC.

This clone was detected once. This sequence joins TRBV28 and TRBJ2-3; D might be TRBD2 (5 bases). Per the germline V gene, CDR1 is MDHEN and CDR2 is SYDVKM. This CDR3 is built from 14 residues. V lost 7 bases and J lost 6, with 17 bases in between. CDR3 in DNA: TGTGCCAGCAACCGCCCTACCAGAGGGGATACGCAGTATTTT. Its protein is CASNRPTRGDTQYF.

This CDR3 reads CASSPRTGNGYTF. DNA of the CDR3: TGCGCCAGCAGCCCGCGGACAGGGAATGGCTACACCTTC. The rearrangement links TRBV5-1 to TRBJ1-2; 8 bases align to TRBD1. The ends lost 4 bases at V and 6 bases at J; junction bases unmatched: 5. Germline assignment: CDR1 SGHRS and CDR2 YFSETQ. The CDR3 covers 13 residues.

Details on this clone: The same CDR3 can be traced to other DNA sequences in this sample. This chain uses TRBV29-1 with TRBJ1-1, with no clear D. Trimming left V 4 bases short and J 1 base short, with 16 bases between. The CDR3 covers 15 residues. The germline gives CDR1 SQVTM, CDR2 ANQGSEA. The CDR3 DNA sequence: TGCAGCGTTGGGCAGAGAGGGCCGGGGAACACTGAAGCTTTCTTT. Amino acids: CSVGQRGPGNTEAFF.

The rearrangement joins TRBV19 to TRBJ2-5, with D possibly being TRBD2 (6 bases). CDR3 length: 19 amino acids. Germline V gives CDR1 LNHDA, CDR2 SQIVND (reference sequence). V lost 5 bases and J lost 2, with 27 bases in between. The CDR3 reads CASSWRGGGFPSRQETQYF. CDR3 DNA: TGTGCCAGTAGTTGGAGGGGTGGGGGATTCCCATCCCGGCAAGAGACCCAGTACTTC.

This clone was seen a single time. V usage is TRBV6-6 and J usage is TRBJ1-2; D is unclear. Looked up from germline, CDR1 is MNHNY and CDR2 is SVGAGI (reference sequence). This CDR3 contains 13 residues. The V end was cut by 2 bases, the J end by 2 bases, with 6 bases between. CDR3: CASSYGENYGYTF. The CDR3 DNA sequence: TGTGCCAGCAGTTACGGGGAGAACTATGGCTACACCTTC.

As to this clone: Its ends do not fully match the called genes, so a read error is possible. The DNA for the CDR3 is TGTTCCAGCAGCGTAGGAGCGGCTGAAGCTTTCTTT. The encoded protein is CSSSVGAAEAFF. J is TRBJ1-1 and V is TRBV7-9, with D unresolved. Germline V CDR1 and CDR2: SEHNR, FQNEAQ (reference sequence). This CDR3 contains 12 residues.

The chain carries TRBV6-6 and TRBJ2-1; possible D gene TRBD1, 8 bases. The CDR3 extends over 15 amino acids. Germline CDR1 is MNHNY and CDR2 is SVGAGI (reference sequence). The V gene lost 0 bases and the J gene lost 7 bases, with 13 bases spanning the gap. The CDR3 DNA follows: TGTGCCAGCAGTTACTCGGACAGGGAGGGGAATGAGCAGTTCTTC. It specifies CASSYSDREGNEQFF.

The rearrangement links TRBV5-1 to TRBJ1-2, with D perhaps matching TRBD1 (5 bases). This CDR3 region has 14 residues. CDR1 SGHRS and CDR2 YFSETQ come from the germline V gene. Trimming shortened V by 0 bases and J by 4 bases, and 10 bases separated the two germline ends. This chain's CDR3 is CASSLEGPIYGYTF. The DNA of the CDR3 is TGCGCCAGCAGCTTGGAGGGGCCGATCTATGGCTACACCTTC.

The rearrangement joins TRBV5-4 to TRBJ1-3; D not certain. Germline-derived CDR1 and CDR2 are SGHNT and YYREEE (reference sequence). V gave up 0 bases and J gave up 0 bases, with 7 bases separating them. The CDR3 is made up of 15 amino acids. Here the CDR3 DNA reads TGTGCCAGCAGCTTGGCGGGGAGCTCTGGAAACACCATATATTTT. Encoded protein: CASSLAGSSGNTIYF. The full variable domain, its missing parts supplied by reference TRBV5-4 and TRBJ1-3, is ETGVTQSPTHLIKTRGQQVTLRCSSQSGHNTVSWYQQALGQGPQFIFQYYREEENGRGNFPPRFSGLQFPNYSSELNVNALELDDSALYLCASSLAGSSGNTIYFGEGSWLTVV.

The CDR3 DNA follows: TGTGCCAGTAGTATAGGGACAGAAGAGACCCAGTACTTC. Its protein is CASSIGTEETQYF. This chain links TRBV19 with TRBJ2-5; the D gene is possibly TRBD1 (6 bases). The CDR3 totals 13 residues. V shed 1 base and J shed 3 bases, with 6 bases lying between them. Germline values: CDR1 LNHDA, CDR2 SQIVND (reference sequence).

Only a few counts were recorded for this clone. The V gene is TRBV6-1, the J gene TRBJ2-3; TRBD1 aligns across 9 bases. The germline V gene has CDR1 MNHNS and CDR2 SASEGT. The CDR3 has 13 residues. Trimming took 5 bases from V and 6 from J; bases not matched to a gene: 3. CDR3 coding DNA: TGTGCCAGCAGTACAGGGGGCTGGGATACGCAGTATTTT. Protein sequence: CASSTGGWDTQYF.

This chain joins TRBV19 and TRBJ2-7, with no clear D. The V end was cut by 6 bases, the J end by 0 bases, with 9 bases between. CDR1 and CDR2 from the germline V gene are LNHDA and SQIVND (reference sequence). The CDR3 has 13 residues. The CDR3 DNA sequence: TGTGCCAGTAGCCCAAATTTCTCCTACGAGCAGTACTTC. Protein sequence: CASSPNFSYEQYF.

The genes are TRBV6-6 and TRBJ2-3; TRBD2 agrees at 9 bases. The CDR3 runs 15 residues. CDR1 and CDR2 (germline): MNHNY, SVGAGI (reference sequence). V was pared by 2 bases and J by 11 bases, with 11 bases of the junction left unmatched. The chain's CDR3 is CASSYPSGDPRGQYF. CDR3 bases: TGTGCCAGCAGTTACCCTAGCGGGGACCCTCGCGGGCAGTATTTT.

The chain carries TRBV7-9 and TRBJ1-3; D not certain. Germline V gene lookup returns CDR1 SEHNR and CDR2 FQNEAQ (reference sequence). The CDR3 runs 14 residues. Trimming shortened V by 4 bases and J by 8 bases, and 15 bases separated the two germline ends. The CDR3 region is CASSSPGLPDTIYF. CDR3 nucleotide sequence: TGTGCCAGCAGCTCCCCCGGGTTGCCGGACACCATATATTTT.

This chain connects TRBV29-1 to TRBJ1-5, with TRBD1 matching 10 bases. V was pared by 4 bases and J by 2 bases, with 2 bases of the junction left unmatched. Per germline, CDR1 SQVTM and CDR2 ANQGSEA. The CDR3 runs to 14 residues. Written as DNA, the CDR3 is TGCAGCGTTGCTGGGACAGGGGGCAATCAGCCCCAGCATTTT. Translated: CSVAGTGGNQPQHF.

CDR3 protein: CASSDEEQPQHF. The CDR3 region has the DNA TGTGCCAGCAGTGATGAGGAACAGCCCCAGCATTTT. The chain joins TRBV2 to TRBJ1-5; D remains unclear. From germline, CDR1 is SNHLY and CDR2 FYNNEI. The CDR3 spans 12 residues. V shed 3 bases and J shed 7 bases, with 7 bases lying between them.